A single sample gave rise to the 23 T cell receptor beta chains below, sequenced in a study of T cell changes during pregnancy in multiple sclerosis. Profiling relied on immunoSEQ multiplex PCR, and the TCRdb table lists in-frame clones only, not all of them. The table lists around 100,000 clones, approximately 91% of them singletons. Source: peripheral blood, taken after pregnancy. These receptors all stem from a female donor with multiple sclerosis, enrolled in a pregnancy study.

V gene TRBV2 combines with J gene TRBJ1-2; TRBD1 matches 10 bases. CDR1 is SNHLY, CDR2 FYNNEI, per germline. V shed 6 bases and J 8 bases; nucleotides not matched to a gene: 9. The CDR3 totals 14 residues. The CDR3 protein is CASRKTGGAAGYTF. DNA for the CDR3: TGTGCCAGCAGGAAGACAGGGGGCGCGGCCGGCTACACCTTC.

The rearrangement uses TRBV9 and TRBJ2-7, with a possible D match to TRBD1 (6 bases). There are 13 residues in the CDR3. With 0 bases removed from V and 2 bases from J, the gap between germline ends came to 6 bases. Germline assignment: CDR1 SGDLS and CDR2 YYNGEE. As DNA, the CDR3 is TGTGCCAGCAGCGTAGGGACAGCCTACGAGCAGTACTTC. It yields the protein CASSVGTAYEQYF.

The rearrangement joins TRBV19 to TRBJ2-5; perhaps TRBD2 as D (5 bases). The CDR3 sequence is 14 residues long. V gave up 10 bases and J gave up 4 bases, with 19 bases separating them. Germline V gene sequence: CDR1 LNHDA, CDR2 SQIVND (reference sequence). CDR3 DNA: TGTGCCACTAACCCCACGGGGATTGGAGAGACCCAGTACTTC. It codes for CATNPTGIGETQYF.

The genes are TRBV13 and TRBJ2-7; 8 positions agree with TRBD1. This CDR3 contains 15 residues. J was trimmed by 2 bases and V by 3 bases; bases with no gene match: 6. Germline values: CDR1 PRHDT, CDR2 FYEKMQ (reference sequence). The CDR3 sequence: CASSFDRGATYEQYF. CDR3 nucleotides: TGTGCCAGCAGCTTTGACAGGGGCGCAACCTACGAGCAGTACTTC. The full variable domain, rest sourced from reference TRBV13 and TRBJ2-7, is AAGVIQSPRHLIKEKRETATLKCYPIPRHDTVYWYQQGPGQDPQFLISFYEKMQSDKGSIPDRFSAQQFSDYHSELNMSSLELGDSALYFCASSFDRGATYEQYFGPGTRLTVT.

V usage is TRBV19 and J usage is TRBJ1-1; no reliable D call. CDR3 length equals 17 residues. V lost 0 bases and J 2 bases, leaving 16 bases between the germline ends. Germline-derived CDR1 and CDR2 are LNHDA and SQIVND (reference sequence). CDR3 sequence: CASSIDGEVSLNTEAFF. DNA of the CDR3: TGTGCCAGTAGTATAGATGGGGAGGTCAGCCTTAACACTGAAGCTTTCTTT.

The CDR3 loop reads CSWSWDRGDGYTF. CDR3 nucleotides: TGTTCGTGGAGTTGGGACAGGGGGGATGGCTACACCTTC. V usage is TRBV30 and J usage is TRBJ1-2, with 11 bases identical to TRBD1. Per germline, CDR1 GTSNPN and CDR2 SVGIG (reference sequence). This CDR3 comprises 13 residues.

The gene calls are TRBV19 and TRBJ1-5; TRBD1 matches at 7 bases. CDR1 is LNHDA, CDR2 SQIVND, per germline (reference sequence). This CDR3 contains 18 residues. Unmatched junction bases numbered 13, after V lost 0 bases and J lost 5 bases. Here the CDR3 reads CASSIEELRDRSYQPQHF. Written as DNA, the CDR3 is TGTGCCAGTAGTATAGAGGAGTTGCGGGACAGATCTTATCAGCCCCAGCATTTT.

The CDR3 DNA reads as TGTGCCGGCCAAGTCGACAGGTTGAACACTGAAGCTTTCTTT. Its translation is CAGQVDRLNTEAFF. The chain carries TRBV2 and TRBJ1-1; possible D gene TRBD1, 6 bases. CDR3 length equals 14 residues. From germline, CDR1 is SNHLY and CDR2 FYNNEI. V dropped 11 bases and J dropped 0 bases, with 16 bases sitting between them. Complete variable domain (other parts from reference TRBV2 and TRBJ1-1): EPEVTQTPSHQVTQMGQEVILRCVPISNHLYFYWYRQILGQKVEFLVSFYNNEISEKSEIFDDQFSVERPDGSNFTLKIRSTKLEDSAMYFCAGQVDRLNTEAFFGQGTRLTVV.

V is TRBV9 and J is TRBJ1-6, with D maybe TRBD1 (5 bases). Germline V gene data show CDR1 as SGDLS and CDR2 as YYNGEE. This CDR3 region has 14 residues. V lost 4 bases and J lost 10, with 15 bases in between. CDR3 amino acids: CASSSSQGRSPLHF. The CDR3, as DNA: TGTGCCAGCAGCTCCTCCCAGGGCCGCTCACCCCTCCACTTT.

V gene TRBV19 combines with J gene TRBJ2-1; D might be TRBD1 (6 bases). The germline gives CDR1 LNHDA, CDR2 SQIVND (reference sequence). This CDR3 region has 18 residues. Trimming took 3 bases from V and 6 from J, leaving 24 bases between them. The DNA for the CDR3 is TGTGCCAGTAGTATCATTGGGGGCTCTGGCAGGGCGTCCAATGAGCAGTTCTTC. Protein product: CASSIIGGSGRASNEQFF.

J is TRBJ2-2 and V is TRBV6-5; D perhaps matches TRBD2 (5 bases). Per the germline V gene, CDR1 is MNHEY and CDR2 is SVGAGI. The CDR3 totals 16 residues. V dropped 0 bases and J dropped 4 bases, with 12 bases sitting between them. CDR3 protein: CASSYSIGEFTGELFF. The CDR3 DNA is TGTGCCAGCAGTTACTCAATCGGGGAATTCACCGGGGAGCTGTTTTTT.

J is TRBJ2-5 and V is TRBV6-1, with 8 bases identical to TRBD2. In germline, CDR1 is MNHNS, CDR2 SASEGT. This CDR3 contains 13 residues. V dropped 6 bases and J dropped 5; count of bases not matched to a gene: 5. The CDR3 DNA is TGTGCCAGCAGCGGGACTAGTGTGGAGACCCAGTACTTC. It codes for CASSGTSVETQYF.

The V gene is TRBV19, the J gene TRBJ1-6; D possibly corresponds to TRBD1 (6 bases). This CDR3 comprises 17 residues. The V and J ends lost 7 bases and 0 bases respectively, with 16 bases between them. Looked up from germline, CDR1 is LNHDA and CDR2 is SQIVND (reference sequence). Here the CDR3 reads CASTIGQKSSYNSPLHF. The CDR3 DNA reads as TGTGCCAGTACCATCGGACAGAAGAGCTCCTATAATTCACCCCTCCACTTT.

The chain employs TRBV6-1 and TRBJ2-7; TRBD2 agrees at 7 bases. The CDR3 length is 15 residues. The trim removed 4 bases at V and 6 bases at J, leaving 12 bases unmatched. CDR1 is MNHNS and CDR2 is SASEGT in the germline V gene. CDR3 sequence (DNA): TGTGCCAGCAGTGCTCCATGGGGGGGGGTCCCCGAGCAGTACTTC. Amino acids: CASSAPWGGVPEQYF.

The V and J genes are TRBV9 and TRBJ1-4; tentatively, D is TRBD1 (5 bases). The CDR3 consists of 14 residues. The germline V gene has CDR1 SGDLS and CDR2 YYNGEE. V shed 1 base and J shed 8 bases, with 12 bases lying between them. CDR3 sequence reads: CASSVQGGDEKLFF. The CDR3 DNA sequence: TGTGCCAGCAGCGTACAGGGTGGAGACGAAAAACTGTTTTTT.

The rearrangement joins TRBV4-1 to TRBJ1-2; D is unresolved. This CDR3 contains 14 residues. The V gene lost 4 bases and the J gene lost 2 bases, with 11 bases spanning the gap. Germline V lookup: CDR1 MGHRA, CDR2 YSYEKL. The CDR3 nucleotides read TGCGCCAGCAGCCTAAATGGAGAGAACTATGGCTACACCTTC. This translates into CASSLNGENYGYTF.

V gene TRBV5-6 combines with J gene TRBJ1-2, with D tentatively TRBD1 (5 bases). Looked up from germline, CDR1 is SGHDT and CDR2 is YYEEEE. The length of the CDR3 is 14 residues. Trimming shortened V by 3 bases and J by 3 bases, and 12 bases separated the two germline ends. CDR3 protein: CASSYFRRDYGYTF. CDR3 sequence (DNA): TGTGCCAGCAGCTATTTTCGCAGGGACTATGGCTACACCTTC.

This rearrangement joins TRBV15 to TRBJ2-7; TRBD2 might be the D (5 bases). V was trimmed by 0 bases and J by 3 bases, leaving 9 bases between them. Germline V gene data show CDR1 as LNHNV and CDR2 as YYDKDF (reference sequence). The CDR3 is 14 amino acids. CDR3 coding DNA: TGTGCCACCAGCAGAGATCCGGGATTCTACGAGCAGTACTTC. Residues: CATSRDPGFYEQYF.

V usage is TRBV10-3 and J usage is TRBJ1-2; D is uncertain. V lost 7 bases, J lost 6 bases, and 15 bases lay in between. CDR3 size: 13 residues. CDR1 and CDR2 (germline): ENHRY, SYGVKD. The CDR3 reads CAINQVLTDGYTF. The CDR3 coding sequence is TGTGCCATCAACCAGGTGTTAACAGATGGCTACACCTTC.

V is TRBV7-9 and J is TRBJ1-5; no clear D. Per germline, CDR1 SEHNR and CDR2 FQNEAQ (reference sequence). The CDR3 loop spans 13 amino acids. V lost 5 bases to trimming and J lost 3 bases, with 8 bases between them. The CDR3 sequence: CASSVGDNQPQHF. CDR3 coding DNA: TGTGCCAGCAGCGTCGGGGACAATCAGCCCCAGCATTTT.

V usage is TRBV7-8 and J usage is TRBJ2-7, with D uncertain. Germline V gene sequence: CDR1 SGHVS, CDR2 FQNEAQ. The V and J ends lost 11 bases and 8 bases respectively, with 7 bases between them. The CDR3 covers 8 residues. CDR3 residues: CAATKQYF. The DNA of the CDR3 is TGTGCCGCTACTAAGCAGTACTTC.

The J gene is TRBJ1-3, the V gene TRBV15, with D perhaps TRBD1 (5 bases). The CDR3 consists of 17 residues. Trimming shortened V by 0 bases and J by 0 bases, and 12 bases separated the two germline ends. The germline V gene encodes CDR1 LNHNV and CDR2 YYDKDF (reference sequence). The CDR3 nucleotides read TGTGCCACCAGCAGAGAGGGGCCGCTTTTCTCTGGAAACACCATATATTTT. Amino acid sequence: CATSREGPLFSGNTIYF. The full variable domain, in which reference TRBV15 and TRBJ1-3 provide the parts outside the CDR3, is DAMVIQNPRYQVTQFGKPVTLSCSQTLNHNVMYWYQQKSSQAPKLLFHYYDKDFNNEADTPDNFQSRRPNTSFCFLDIRSPGLGDTAMYLCATSREGPLFSGNTIYFGEGSWLTVV.

The chain joins TRBV6-6 to TRBJ1-1; perhaps TRBD1 as D (6 bases). Between the trimmed V and J ends, which lost 6 bases and 6 bases, there was a span of 14 bases. The CDR3 loop spans 13 amino acids. CDR1 and CDR2 (germline): MNHNY, SVGAGI (reference sequence). In nucleotides, the CDR3 is TGTGCCAGCAGCTCTAAACAGGGAGCTGAAGCTTTCTTT. This gives the protein CASSSKQGAEAFF.